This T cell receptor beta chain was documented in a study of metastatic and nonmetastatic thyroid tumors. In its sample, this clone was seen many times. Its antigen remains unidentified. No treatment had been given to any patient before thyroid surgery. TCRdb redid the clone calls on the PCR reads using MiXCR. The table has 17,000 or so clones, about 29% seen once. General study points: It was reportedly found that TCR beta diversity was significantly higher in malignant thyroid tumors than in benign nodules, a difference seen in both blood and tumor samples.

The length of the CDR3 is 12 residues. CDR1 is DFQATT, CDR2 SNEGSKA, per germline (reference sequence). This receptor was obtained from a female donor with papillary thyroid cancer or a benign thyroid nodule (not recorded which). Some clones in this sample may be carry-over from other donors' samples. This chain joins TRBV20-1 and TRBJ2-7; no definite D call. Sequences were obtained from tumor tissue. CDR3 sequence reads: CSFLWSSYEQYF. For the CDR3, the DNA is TGCAGCTTTCTCTGGTCCTCCTACGAGCAGTACTTC.